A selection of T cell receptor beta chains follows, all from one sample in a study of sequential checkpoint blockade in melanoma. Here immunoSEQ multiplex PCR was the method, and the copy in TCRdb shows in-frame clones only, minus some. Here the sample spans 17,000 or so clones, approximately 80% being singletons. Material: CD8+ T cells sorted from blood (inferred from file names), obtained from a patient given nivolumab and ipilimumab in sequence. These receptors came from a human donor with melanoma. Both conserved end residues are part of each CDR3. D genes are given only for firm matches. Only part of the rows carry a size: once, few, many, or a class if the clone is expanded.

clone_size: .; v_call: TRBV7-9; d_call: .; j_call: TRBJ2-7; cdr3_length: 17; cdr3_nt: TGTGCCAGCAGCTTAGCGTTTGTAGGACAACACTTCGACGAGCAGTACTTC; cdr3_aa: CASSLAFVGQHFDEQYF
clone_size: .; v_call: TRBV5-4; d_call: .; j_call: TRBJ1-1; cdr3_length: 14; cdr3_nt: TGTGCCAGCAGCTTGGTTTCTCTTAACACTGAAGCTTTCTTT; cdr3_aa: CASSLVSLNTEAFF
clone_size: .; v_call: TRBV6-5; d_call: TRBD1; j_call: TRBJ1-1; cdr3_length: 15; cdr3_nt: TGTGCCAGCAGTTACTCGGGGACAGGGGTCACTGAAGCTTTCTTT; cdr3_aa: CASSYSGTGVTEAFF
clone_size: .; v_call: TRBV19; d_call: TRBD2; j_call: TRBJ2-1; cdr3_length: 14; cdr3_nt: TGTGCCAGTAGTATAACTAGCGGGGACAATGAGCAGTTCTTC; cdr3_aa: CASSITSGDNEQFF
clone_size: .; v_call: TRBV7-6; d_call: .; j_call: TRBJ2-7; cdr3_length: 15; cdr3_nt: TGTGCCAGCAGCTTAGCGGCGCGGGGACCCTACGAGCAGTACTTC; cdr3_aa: CASSLAARGPYEQYF
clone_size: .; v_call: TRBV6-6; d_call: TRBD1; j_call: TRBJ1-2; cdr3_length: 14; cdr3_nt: TGTGCCAGCAGTGCCCGGGACAGGAGTTATGGCTACACCTTC; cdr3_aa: CASSARDRSYGYTF
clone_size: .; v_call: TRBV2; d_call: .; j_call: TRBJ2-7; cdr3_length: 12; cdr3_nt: TGTGCCAGCAGTGGCGGGTCCTACGAGCAGTACTTC; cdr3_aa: CASSGGSYEQYF
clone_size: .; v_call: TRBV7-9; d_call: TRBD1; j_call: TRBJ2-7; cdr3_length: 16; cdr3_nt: TGTGCCAGCAGCCCCCGATCCGGGACAGAATTCTACGAGCAGTACTTC; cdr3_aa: CASSPRSGTEFYEQYF
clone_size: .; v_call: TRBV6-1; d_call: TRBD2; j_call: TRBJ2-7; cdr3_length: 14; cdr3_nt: TGTGCCAGCAGGGTGGGACTAGGGACCTACGAGCAGTACTTC; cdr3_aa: CASRVGLGTYEQYF
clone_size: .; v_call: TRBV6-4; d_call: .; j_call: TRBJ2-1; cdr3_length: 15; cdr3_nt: TGTGCCAGCAGCCGACAGGCCTCTCCCTACAATGAGCAGTTCTTC; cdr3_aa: CASSRQASPYNEQFF
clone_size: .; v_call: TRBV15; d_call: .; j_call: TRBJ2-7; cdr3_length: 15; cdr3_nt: TGTGCCACCAGCAGAGATGGAGGGACCGCCTTGGGGCAGTACTTC; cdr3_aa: CATSRDGGTALGQYF
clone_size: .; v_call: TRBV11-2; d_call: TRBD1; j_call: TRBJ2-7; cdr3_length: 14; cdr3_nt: TGTGCCAGTCAGCATGGGACAGGGGGCTACGAGCAGTACTTC; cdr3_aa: CASQHGTGGYEQYF
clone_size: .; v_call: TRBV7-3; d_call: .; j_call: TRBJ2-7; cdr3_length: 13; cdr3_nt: TGTGCCAGCAGCTTGGACAACAATTACGAGCAGTACTTC; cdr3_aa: CASSLDNNYEQYF
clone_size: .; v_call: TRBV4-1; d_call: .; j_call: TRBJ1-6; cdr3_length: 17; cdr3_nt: TGCGCCAGCAGCCAAGATAGGGGTGCAGGTAGTAATTCACCCCTCCACTTT; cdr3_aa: CASSQDRGAGSNSPLHF
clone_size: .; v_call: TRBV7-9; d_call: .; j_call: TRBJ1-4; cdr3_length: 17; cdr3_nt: TGTGCCAGCAGCTTAGAGGGACTCGCGGGGGCTAATGAAAAACTGTTTTTT; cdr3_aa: CASSLEGLAGANEKLFF
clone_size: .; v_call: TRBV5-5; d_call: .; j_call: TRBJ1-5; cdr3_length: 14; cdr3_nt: TGTGCCAGCAGCTTGTCGCGGGGCGATCAGCCCCAGCATTTT; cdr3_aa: CASSLSRGDQPQHF
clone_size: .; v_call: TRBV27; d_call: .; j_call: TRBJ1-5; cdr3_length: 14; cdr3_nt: TGTGCCAGCAGTTCTTATTATAGCAATCAGCCCCAGCATTTT; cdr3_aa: CASSSYYSNQPQHF
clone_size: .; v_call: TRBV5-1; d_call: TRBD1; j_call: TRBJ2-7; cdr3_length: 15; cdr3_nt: TGCGCCAGCAGCATGGGGACAGGGATTGTGAGAGAGCAGTACTTC; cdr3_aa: CASSMGTGIVREQYF
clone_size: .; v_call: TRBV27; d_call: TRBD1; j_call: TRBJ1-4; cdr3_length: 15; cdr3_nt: TGTGCCAGCAGTTTATATGGGACAGGTGGTGAAAAACTGTTTTTT; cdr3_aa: CASSLYGTGGEKLFF
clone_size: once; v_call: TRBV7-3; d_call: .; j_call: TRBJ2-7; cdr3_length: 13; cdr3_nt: TGTGCCAGCAGCTTACAGGGGCGCGGCGAGCAGTACTTC; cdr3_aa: CASSLQGRGEQYF
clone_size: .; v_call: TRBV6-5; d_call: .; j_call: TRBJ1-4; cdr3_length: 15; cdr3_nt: TGTGCCAGCAGTTACTCTGGGCGGCAGGGGAAAAAACTGTTTTTT; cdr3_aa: CASSYSGRQGKKLFF
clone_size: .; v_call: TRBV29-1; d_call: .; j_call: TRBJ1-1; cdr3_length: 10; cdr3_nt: TGCAGCGTTGACCCCGGTGAAGCTTTCTTT; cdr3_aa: CSVDPGEAFF
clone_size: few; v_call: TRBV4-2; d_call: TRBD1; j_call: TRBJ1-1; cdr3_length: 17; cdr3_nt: TGTGCCAGCAGACAAAGGGGAGGGCAGGGGGCACTCACTGAAGCTTTCTTT; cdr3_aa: CASRQRGGQGALTEAFF
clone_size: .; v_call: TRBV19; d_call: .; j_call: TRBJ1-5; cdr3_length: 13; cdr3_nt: TGTGCCAGTAGCGACGGACAGTTGGGTCCCCAGCATTTT; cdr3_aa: CASSDGQLGPQHF
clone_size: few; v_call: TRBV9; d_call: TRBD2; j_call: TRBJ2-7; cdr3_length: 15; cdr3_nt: TGTGCCAGCAGCGTAGACACTAGCGGACCCTACGAGCAGTACTTC; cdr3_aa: CASSVDTSGPYEQYF
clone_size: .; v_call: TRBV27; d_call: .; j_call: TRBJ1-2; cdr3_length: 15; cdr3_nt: TGTGCCAGCAGTTGGTACGGGGGAGGCAACTATGGCTACACCTTC; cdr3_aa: CASSWYGGGNYGYTF
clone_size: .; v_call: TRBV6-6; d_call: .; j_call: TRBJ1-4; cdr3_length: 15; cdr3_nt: TGTGCCAGCAGTACCCGACAGTCCCCTAATGAAAAACTGTTTTTT; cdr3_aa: CASSTRQSPNEKLFF
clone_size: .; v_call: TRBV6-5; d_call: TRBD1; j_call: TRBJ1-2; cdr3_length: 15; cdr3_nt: TGTGCCAGCAGTTACTCAGGACAGGGGAACTATGGCTACACCTTC; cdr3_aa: CASSYSGQGNYGYTF
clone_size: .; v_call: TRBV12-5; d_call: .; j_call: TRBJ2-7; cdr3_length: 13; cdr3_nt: TGTGCTAGTGGGCCAGGGGTTCCGGACGAGCAGTACTTC; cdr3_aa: CASGPGVPDEQYF
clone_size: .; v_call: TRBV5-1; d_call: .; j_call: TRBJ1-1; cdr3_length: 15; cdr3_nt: TGCGCCAGCAGCTTGGCACAGGGCCTAAACACTGAAGCTTTCTTT; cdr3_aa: CASSLAQGLNTEAFF
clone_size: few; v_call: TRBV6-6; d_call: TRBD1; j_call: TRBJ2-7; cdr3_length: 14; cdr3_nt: TGTGCCAGCAGTTACTGGACAGGGGGCTACGAGCAGTACTTC; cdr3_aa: CASSYWTGGYEQYF
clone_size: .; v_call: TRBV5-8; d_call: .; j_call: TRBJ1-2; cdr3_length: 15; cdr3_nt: TGTGCCAGCAGCTTGGAGAGAGACTTCAACTATGGCTACACCTTC; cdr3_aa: CASSLERDFNYGYTF
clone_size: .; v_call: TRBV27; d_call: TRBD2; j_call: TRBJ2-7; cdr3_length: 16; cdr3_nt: TGTGCCAGCAGTATCGGACTAGCGGATGACACCCACGAGCAGTACTTC; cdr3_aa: CASSIGLADDTHEQYF
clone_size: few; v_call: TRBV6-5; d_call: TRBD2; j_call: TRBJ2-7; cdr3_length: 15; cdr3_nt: TGTGCCAGCAGTCTCCGGACTAGCGGTACCTACGAGCAGTACTTC; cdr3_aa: CASSLRTSGTYEQYF
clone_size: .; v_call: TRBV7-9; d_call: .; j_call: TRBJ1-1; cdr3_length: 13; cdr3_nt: TGTGCCAGCAGCTTACCGGGGAACACTGAAGCTTTCTTT; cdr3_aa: CASSLPGNTEAFF
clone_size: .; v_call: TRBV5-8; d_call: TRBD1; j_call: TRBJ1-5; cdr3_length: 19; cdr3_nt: TGTGCCAGCAGCTCTGGAGACGGACAGGGGGCTGGTAGCAATCAGCCCCAGCATTTT; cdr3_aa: CASSSGDGQGAGSNQPQHF
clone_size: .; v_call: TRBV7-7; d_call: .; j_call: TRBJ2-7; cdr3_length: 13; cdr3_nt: TGTGCCAGCAGCTTATCCGCGGGCTACGAGCAGTACTTC; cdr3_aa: CASSLSAGYEQYF
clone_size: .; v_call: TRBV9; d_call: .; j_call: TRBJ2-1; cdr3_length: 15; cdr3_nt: TGTGCCAGCAGCGTAGGAGGTAGCGTCTACAATGAGCAGTTCTTC; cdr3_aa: CASSVGGSVYNEQFF
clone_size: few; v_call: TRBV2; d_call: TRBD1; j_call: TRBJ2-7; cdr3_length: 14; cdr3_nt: TGTGCCAGCAGGAGGGACAGGGAATATGTCGAGCAGTACTTC; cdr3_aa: CASRRDREYVEQYF
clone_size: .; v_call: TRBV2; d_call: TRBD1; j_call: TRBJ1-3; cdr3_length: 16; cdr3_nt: TGTGCCAGCAGTGAAAGATGGACAGGGGTGGGAAACACCATATATTTT; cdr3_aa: CASSERWTGVGNTIYF
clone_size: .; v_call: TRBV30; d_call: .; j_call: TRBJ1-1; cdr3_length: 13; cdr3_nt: TGTGCCTGGAAGAGGACAGTGAACACTGAAGCTTTCTTT; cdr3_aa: CAWKRTVNTEAFF
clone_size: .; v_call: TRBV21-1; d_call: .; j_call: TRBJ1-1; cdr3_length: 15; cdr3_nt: TGTGCCAGCAGCAAACCCCAGACAGCGAACACTGAAGCTTTCTTT; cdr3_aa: CASSKPQTANTEAFF
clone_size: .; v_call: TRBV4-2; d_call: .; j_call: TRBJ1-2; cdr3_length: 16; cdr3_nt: TGTGCCAGCAGCCAAGATGTCAGGACAACTAACTATGGCTACACCTTC; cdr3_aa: CASSQDVRTTNYGYTF
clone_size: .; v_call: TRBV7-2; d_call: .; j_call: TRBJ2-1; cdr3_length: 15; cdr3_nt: TGTGCCAGCACTCCTAGCTATAGCTCCTACAATGAGCAGTTCTTC; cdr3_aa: CASTPSYSSYNEQFF
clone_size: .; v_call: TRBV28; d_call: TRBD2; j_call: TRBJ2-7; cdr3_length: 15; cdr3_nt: TGTGCCAGCAGTCCGTTAGGGACTAGCGAAGGCGAGCAGTACTTC; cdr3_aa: CASSPLGTSEGEQYF
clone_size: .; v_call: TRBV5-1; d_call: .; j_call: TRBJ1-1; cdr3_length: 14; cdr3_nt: TGCGCCAGCAGCTTGGGGACAGAGAGGACTGAAGCTTTCTTT; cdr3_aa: CASSLGTERTEAFF
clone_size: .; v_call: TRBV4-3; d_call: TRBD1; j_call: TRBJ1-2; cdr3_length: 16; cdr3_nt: TGCGCCAGCAGCCAAGTGGGACAGGGGGCAATCTATGGCTACACCTTC; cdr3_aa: CASSQVGQGAIYGYTF
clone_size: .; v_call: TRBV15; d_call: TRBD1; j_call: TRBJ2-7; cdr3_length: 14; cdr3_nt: TGTGCCACCAGCAGAGGGGGACAGGGGGGAGAGCAGTACTTC; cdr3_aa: CATSRGGQGGEQYF
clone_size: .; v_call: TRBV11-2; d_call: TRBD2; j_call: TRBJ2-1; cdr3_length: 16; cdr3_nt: TGTGCCAGCAGCCCGCCGGGACTAGCGGGGGGGAATGAGCAGTTCTTC; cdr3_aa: CASSPPGLAGGNEQFF
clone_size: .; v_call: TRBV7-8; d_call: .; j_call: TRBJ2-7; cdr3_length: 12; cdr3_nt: TGTGCCAGCAGCCCAGTCCAGTACGAGCAGTACTTC; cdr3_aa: CASSPVQYEQYF